The entry that follows covers one T cell receptor (beta chain) sequence. Antigen: not known. This sample is part of a study of T cell responses to AZD1222 COVID-19 vaccine. The germline CDR1 and CDR2 sequences are MDHEN and SYDVKM. The CDR3 length is 13 residues. V shed 6 bases, J shed 6 bases, and the junction held 4 bases outside the gene matches. Notes on the study in general: CD4 TCRs covered the whole spike, strongest at regions 160-218 and 743-854.

Some clones are missing from TCRdb's copy, which holds only in-frame ones; the method was immunoSEQ multiplex PCR. The sample carries about 160,000 clones, about 90% recorded once. The sequencing here drew on peripheral blood, taken on day 0 of AZD1222 vaccination. The rearrangement links TRBV28 to TRBJ1-2; TRBD1 matches 10 bases. The sequence was obtained from an adult in good health. CDR3: CASSRQGADGYTF. In nucleotides, the CDR3 is TGTGCCAGCAGCCGACAGGGGGCAGATGGCTACACCTTC.